The 12 T cell receptor beta chains in this list originate from one sample, sequenced in a study of blood T cell repertoires in COVID-19. Method: immunoSEQ multiplex PCR; TCRdb's copy keeps in-frame clones and lacks some. The repertoire has 150,000 or so clones, about 88% of them found once; the top ten carry under 30%. The sequencing input was peripheral blood. The origin of the receptors is a man between 60 and 75 years old with acute or convalescent COVID-19.

This rearrangement joins TRBV6-5 to TRBJ1-6; D is unresolved. Germline V gene lookup returns CDR1 MNHEY and CDR2 SVGAGI. Trimming left V 0 bases short and J 0 bases short, with 6 bases between. This CDR3 has 16 amino acids. This CDR3 is CASSYSRSSYNSPLHF. DNA for the CDR3: TGTGCCAGCAGTTACTCCCGTAGCTCCTATAATTCACCCCTCCACTTT.

The rearrangement uses TRBV5-1 and TRBJ2-7, with D possibly TRBD2 on 6 matching bases. V dropped 0 bases and J dropped 0 bases, with 13 bases sitting between them. CDR1 and CDR2 (germline): SGHRS, YFSETQ. The CDR3 sequence is 16 residues long. The CDR3 here is CASSLGLGGTSYEQYF. In nucleotides, the CDR3 is TGCGCCAGCAGCTTGGGACTCGGCGGGACCTCCTACGAGCAGTACTTC. The full variable domain, rest sourced from reference TRBV5-1 and TRBJ2-7, is KAGVTQTPRYLIKTRGQQVTLSCSPISGHRSVSWYQQTPGQGLQFLFEYFSETQRNKGNFPGRFSGRQFSNSRSEMNVSTLELGDSALYLCASSLGLGGTSYEQYFGPGTRLTVT.

The chain links TRBV19 to TRBJ2-5; D ambiguous. The germline V gene encodes CDR1 LNHDA and CDR2 SQIVND (reference sequence). CDR3 size: 13 residues. V gave up 5 bases and J gave up 5 bases, with 12 bases separating them. The CDR3 DNA reads as TGTGCCAGTAGTTATTATATGGAGGAGACCCAGTACTTC. It is translated as CASSYYMEETQYF.

The genes are TRBV27 and TRBJ2-1; tentative D call: TRBD1 (6 bases). With 2 bases removed from V and 5 bases from J, the gap between germline ends came to 7 bases. Germline V gene sequence: CDR1 MNHEY, CDR2 SMNVEV (reference sequence). This CDR3 comprises 13 residues. CDR3 nucleotide sequence: TGTGCCAGCAGTTTAGGGGGCCACAATGAGCAGTTCTTC. It is translated as CASSLGGHNEQFF.

This clone was seen a single time. The V call is TRBV5-1, the J call TRBJ2-7; 12 nucleotides agree with TRBD2. This CDR3 has 16 amino acids. V lost 2 bases, J lost 6 bases, and 9 bases stayed unmatched. Germline lookup yields CDR1 SGHRS and CDR2 YFSETQ. CDR3 in amino acids: CASSFWLAGGPFEQYV. CDR3 bases: TGCGCCAGCAGCTTCTGGCTAGCGGGGGGGCCGTTCGAGCAGTACGTC.

The chain uses TRBV5-1 and TRBJ2-2, with 9 nucleotides matching TRBD2. With V trimmed by 0 bases and J by 7 bases, 10 bases remained unmatched. This CDR3 spans 17 amino acids. Germline lookup yields CDR1 SGHRS and CDR2 YFSETQ. DNA for the CDR3: TGCGCCAGCAGCTTGGAGCCTAGCGGGGCCTGGGGCGGGGAGCTGTTTTTT. This translates into CASSLEPSGAWGGELFF.

The gene calls are TRBV11-3 and TRBJ2-1; the D is unclear. Germline V lookup: CDR1 SGHNT, CDR2 YENEEA. The CDR3 is 15 amino acids. The ends were cut back, 1 base at V and 8 bases at J, with 15 bases in the middle. The CDR3 nucleotides read TGTGCCAGCAGCTTAGGCAGAGGTCGATGGGATGAGCAGTTCTTC. Encoded protein: CASSLGRGRWDEQFF.

The rearrangement joins TRBV10-3 to TRBJ1-3; D remains unclear. V lost 10 bases and J lost 2, with 15 bases in between. Per the germline V gene, CDR1 is ENHRY and CDR2 is SYGVKD. The CDR3 consists of 14 residues. The CDR3 nucleotides are TGTGCCACCATCAGTAGCATCGCTGGAAACACCATATATTTT. As protein: CATISSIAGNTIYF.

J is TRBJ1-1 and V is TRBV5-1; 7 bases match TRBD1. With 0 bases clipped from V and 2 bases from J, the junction kept 7 bases outside the gene matches. The CDR3 extends over 16 amino acids. Per the germline V gene, CDR1 is SGHRS and CDR2 is YFSETQ. CDR3 protein: CASSLAAGTANTEAFF. Here the CDR3 DNA reads TGCGCCAGCAGCTTGGCCGCCGGGACAGCAAACACTGAAGCTTTCTTT.

V usage is TRBV19 and J usage is TRBJ2-1; D uncertain. V gave up 1 base and J gave up 4 bases, with 5 bases separating them. The CDR3 runs 13 residues. Germline CDR1 and CDR2: LNHDA and SQIVND (reference sequence). CDR3 DNA sequence: TGTGCCAGTAGTATAGCCGGTTACAATGAGCAGTTCTTC. Protein product: CASSIAGYNEQFF.

The chain uses TRBV2 and TRBJ2-7, with D perhaps TRBD1 (6 bases). Trimming took off 4 bases at V and 2 bases at J, with 12 bases between the two ends. From germline, CDR1 is SNHLY and CDR2 FYNNEI. The CDR3 consists of 14 residues. CDR3 in DNA: TGTGCCAGCAGTGTGGACAGTGATGCCTACGAGCAGTACTTC. It yields the protein CASSVDSDAYEQYF.

V is TRBV27 and J is TRBJ1-4, with D possibly TRBD1 on 6 matching bases. The CDR3 covers 15 residues. Germline values: CDR1 MNHEY, CDR2 SMNVEV (reference sequence). The V and J ends lost 7 bases and 10 bases respectively, with 22 bases between them. CDR3 region: CASTQERGLSGKLFF. The CDR3 DNA sequence: TGTGCCAGCACCCAGGAAAGGGGGTTGAGCGGAAAACTGTTTTTT.